A single sample is the source of the 32 T cell receptor beta chains below, sequenced in a study of control samples from healthy donors and cancer patients. Repertoires were generated with immunoSEQ multiplex PCR, while TCRdb's copy carries only in-frame clones and drops some. This sample has about 95,000 clones; about 88% occur once, and the top ten carry around 15%. Sequencing was carried out using blood. These receptors were obtained from an older woman in good health.

The chain carries TRBV28 and TRBJ1-2; D is undetermined. The germline V and J ends were trimmed by 3 bases and 8 bases, with 16 bases remaining between them. The length of the CDR3 is 14 residues. Germline V gene lookup returns CDR1 MDHEN and CDR2 SYDVKM. This CDR3 is CASSLAFQLRGYTF. CDR3 DNA: TGTGCCAGCAGTTTGGCTTTCCAGCTCAGGGGCTACACCTTC.

The chain carries TRBV4-3 and TRBJ2-7; 7 bases line up with TRBD2. The germline CDR1 and CDR2 sequences are LGHNA and YSLEER. CDR3 length: 16 amino acids. With V trimmed by 0 bases and J by 1 base, 6 bases remained unmatched. Written as DNA, the CDR3 is TGCGCCAGCAGCCAAGACACTAGCGAATTTTCCTACGAGCAGTACTTC. It specifies CASSQDTSEFSYEQYF.

The chain carries TRBV24-1 and TRBJ2-1, with 14 nucleotides matching TRBD2. The V gene end was trimmed by 4 bases and the J gene end by 10 bases; junction bases not matched to a gene: 8. Germline V gives CDR1 KGHDR, CDR2 SFDVKD. The length of the CDR3 is 16 residues. The chain's CDR3 is CATSDSGLAGGREQFF. In DNA, the CDR3 is TGTGCCACCAGTGACTCCGGACTAGCGGGAGGACGGGAGCAGTTCTTC.

This chain links TRBV5-1 with TRBJ1-1; 9 nucleotides agree with TRBD1. CDR3 size: 15 residues. V gave up 4 bases and J gave up 8 bases; unmatched junction bases: 12. CDR1 is SGHRS and CDR2 is YFSETQ in the germline V gene. The CDR3 sequence: CASSPGQGLGREAFF. In nucleotides, the CDR3 is TGCGCCAGCAGCCCCGGACAGGGGCTAGGCAGGGAAGCTTTCTTT.

V gene TRBV3-1 (or the pseudogene TRBV3-2) combines with J gene TRBJ2-5, with D unresolved. Trimming stripped 4 bases from V and 0 bases from J, with 9 bases between. The germline gives CDR1 LGHDT, CDR2 YNNKEL (reference sequence). This CDR3 has 14 amino acids. The CDR3 bases are TGTGCCAGCAGCCTTCGGACCGACCAAGAGACCCAGTACTTC. Translation: CASSLRTDQETQYF.

The sample holds one count of this clone. The J gene is TRBJ2-1, the V gene TRBV19, with D possibly matching TRBD2 (5 bases). The germline CDR1 and CDR2 sequences are LNHDA and SQIVND (reference sequence). V lost 5 bases, J lost 7 bases, and 21 bases lay in between. The CDR3 loop spans 16 amino acids. CDR3 loop: CASSLGTRTFPNEQFF. DNA for the CDR3: TGTGCCAGTAGTCTAGGAACTAGAACCTTTCCGAATGAGCAGTTCTTC.

The chain is built from TRBV4-2 and TRBJ1-6; the D is unclear. Deletions cut 0 bases from V and 6 bases from J, with 9 bases between. Germline-derived CDR1 and CDR2 are LGHNA and YNFKEQ. The CDR3 length is 15 residues. As DNA, the CDR3 is TGTGCCAGCAGCCAAGAACCTCGCGGTAATTCACCCCTCCACTTT. It encodes CASSQEPRGNSPLHF.

V and J are TRBV24-1 and TRBJ2-2; no clear D gene. The CDR3 has 15 amino acids. Germline lookup yields CDR1 KGHDR and CDR2 SFDVKD. Trimming shortened V by 3 bases and J by 2 bases, and 9 bases separated the two germline ends. CDR3 loop: CATSDSRKNTGELFF. The CDR3 DNA follows: TGTGCCACCAGTGATAGCAGGAAAAACACCGGGGAGCTGTTTTTT.

This clone was recorded at least ten times. The rearrangement joins TRBV29-1 to TRBJ2-3; no clear D. The CDR3 sequence is 12 residues long. Germline CDR1 SQVTM, CDR2 ANQGSEA. V lost 4 bases, J lost 0 bases, and 5 bases lay in between. The CDR3 bases are TGCAGCGTTGTTCTGAGCACAGATACGCAGTATTTT. This translates into CSVVLSTDTQYF.

The V call is TRBV11-1, the J call TRBJ1-1; tentatively, D is TRBD1 (6 bases). The CDR3 contains 13 residues. CDR1 is SGHAT, CDR2 FQDESV, per germline (reference sequence). V was trimmed by 4 bases and J by 7 bases, leaving 13 bases between them. The CDR3 region is CASSSDRFGEAFF. In nucleotides, the CDR3 is TGTGCCAGCAGCTCCGACAGGTTTGGTGAAGCTTTCTTT.

The chain combines TRBV4-1 with TRBJ1-4, with 9 bases fitting TRBD1. The CDR3 consists of 16 residues. The germline V gene encodes CDR1 MGHRA and CDR2 YSYEKL. The V and J ends lost 4 bases and 3 bases, in that order; junction bases with no gene match: 6. The DNA for the CDR3 is TGCGCCAGCAGCCCCTTGGACAGGGGAGCTAATGAAAAACTGTTTTTT. Translated: CASSPLDRGANEKLFF.

This clone was detected once. The V call is TRBV15, the J call TRBJ1-4; D not resolved. Germline V gene data show CDR1 as LNHNV and CDR2 as YYDKDF (reference sequence). The CDR3 has 15 amino acids. The V end was cut by 11 bases, the J end by 0 bases, with 16 bases between. The CDR3 DNA follows: TGTGCCTCCCTCCCCAGTCCTGCAACTAATGAAAAACTGTTTTTT. It translates to CASLPSPATNEKLFF.

The chain combines TRBV11-2 with TRBJ2-5; the match to TRBD2 covers 12 bases. Losses at the gene ends were 4 bases for V and 9 bases for J; bases not matched to a gene: 15. CDR1 and CDR2 (germline): SGHAT, FQNNGV. The CDR3 totals 17 residues. The CDR3 reads CASSSDGGTSGPLAQYF. As DNA, the CDR3 is TGTGCCAGCAGCTCCGACGGAGGGACTAGCGGGCCCCTGGCCCAGTACTTC.

The CDR3 sequence: CASSLSIADTQYF. CDR3 in DNA: TGTGCCAGCAGTTTATCGATTGCGGATACGCAGTATTTT. This rearrangement joins TRBV27 to TRBJ2-3, with unresolved D. The germline gives CDR1 MNHEY, CDR2 SMNVEV (reference sequence). Trimming stripped 0 bases from V and 6 bases from J, with 7 bases between. The length of the CDR3 is 13 residues.

The rearrangement links TRBV6-5 to TRBJ2-7; possibly TRBD1 for D (6 bases). The CDR3 sequence is 14 residues long. The V gene's germline CDR1 is MNHEY and CDR2 SVGAGI. V lost 5 bases to trimming and J lost 3 bases, with 14 bases between them. The CDR3 DNA sequence: TGTGCCAGCAGTCAGGGGACCAGCCTCTACGAGCAGTACTTC. Amino acid sequence: CASSQGTSLYEQYF.

This rearrangement joins TRBV3-1 (or the pseudogene TRBV3-2) to TRBJ2-1, with D possibly being TRBD1 or TRBD2 (5 bases each). The CDR3 extends over 15 amino acids. Germline loops: CDR1 LGHDT, CDR2 YNNKEL (reference sequence). V lost 0 bases and J 5 bases, leaving 11 bases between the germline ends. The CDR3 loop reads CASSQDWDADNEQFF. The CDR3 DNA follows: TGTGCCAGCAGCCAAGATTGGGACGCCGACAATGAGCAGTTCTTC.

CDR3 in amino acids: CASSPGLAGQTQYF. Here the CDR3 DNA reads TGTGCCAGCAGCCCGGGACTAGCGGGACAGACCCAGTACTTC. The J gene is TRBJ2-5, the V gene TRBV14; 13 bases fit TRBD2. Per the germline V gene, CDR1 is SGHDN and CDR2 is FVKESK. CDR3 length equals 14 residues. V dropped 4 bases and J dropped 6; count of bases not matched to a gene: 2.

This chain links TRBV9 with TRBJ2-3; 11 bases agree with TRBD2. This CDR3 has 17 amino acids. Germline V lookup: CDR1 SGDLS, CDR2 YYNGEE. V was clipped by 4 bases and J by 3 bases; unmatched bases: 10. CDR3 DNA sequence: TGTGCCAGCAGCCTCCATTTAGCGGGGGGGGAGACAGATACGCAGTATTTT. This encodes CASSLHLAGGETDTQYF.

The chain links TRBV4-3 to TRBJ2-5; TRBD2 might be the D (6 bases). CDR1 LGHNA and CDR2 YSLEER come from the germline V gene. This CDR3 is 15 amino acids long. The V end was cut by 0 bases, the J end by 4 bases, with 12 bases between. DNA of the CDR3: TGCGCCAGCAGCCAAGATTGGGACGGGAGAGAGACCCAGTACTTC. The encoded protein is CASSQDWDGRETQYF.

The chain joins TRBV3-1 (or the pseudogene TRBV3-2) to TRBJ2-7; the D gene is possibly TRBD1 (6 bases). V was shortened by 4 bases and J by 6 bases, with 10 bases between the two germline ends. There are 12 residues in the CDR3. Germline assignment: CDR1 LGHDT and CDR2 YNNKEL (reference sequence). CDR3 protein: CASSRAGAEQYF. CDR3 DNA sequence: TGTGCCAGCAGCCGAGCAGGGGCCGAGCAGTACTTC.

The chain links TRBV21-1 to TRBJ1-6; the D call of TRBD1 is as the table states it, not checked on the DNA. TRBV21-1 is recorded as a pseudogene. CDR3 size: 14 residues. The CDR3 DNA reads TGTGCCAGCAGCAAGGGGCTGGGGAATTCACCCCTCCACTTT. Its translation: CASSKGLGNSPLHF.

The V call is TRBV5-6, the J call TRBJ2-7; unclear D gene. The germline V gene encodes CDR1 SGHDT and CDR2 YYEEEE. The CDR3 extends over 12 amino acids. The V end was cut by 6 bases, the J end by 3 bases, with 10 bases between. DNA of the CDR3: TGTGCCAGCACTTCGCCGGGCTACGAGCAGTACTTC. It specifies CASTSPGYEQYF.

The gene calls are TRBV27 and TRBJ2-1; 8 positions agree with TRBD1. The CDR3 extends over 16 amino acids. The ends lost 4 bases at V and 0 bases at J; junction bases unmatched: 5. Germline lookup yields CDR1 MNHEY and CDR2 SMNVEV (reference sequence). CDR3 nucleotide sequence: TGTGCCAGCAGTTCGACAGGGGCCAGCTCCTACAATGAGCAGTTCTTC. Protein sequence: CASSSTGASSYNEQFF.

V is TRBV20-1 and J is TRBJ1-2; D unresolved. V lost 3 bases and J 4 bases, leaving 12 bases between the germline ends. Germline lookup yields CDR1 DFQATT and CDR2 SNEGSKA (reference sequence). The CDR3 totals 13 residues. The CDR3, as DNA: TGCAGTGCTAGTTCGGAGACCAGCTATGGCTACACCTTC. This gives the protein CSASSETSYGYTF.

This chain links TRBV20-1 with TRBJ1-1; the D is unclear. Germline V lookup: CDR1 DFQATT, CDR2 SNEGSKA (reference sequence). The CDR3 consists of 11 residues. V was clipped by 3 bases and J by 8 bases, with 10 bases between them. In nucleotides, the CDR3 is TGCAGTGCTAGTTTTCTTACAGAAGCTTTCTTT. Its protein product is CSASFLTEAFF.

The chain recombines TRBV6-4 with TRBJ1-1; D is unresolved. The CDR3 loop spans 13 amino acids. Germline CDR1 and CDR2: MRHNA and SNTAGT. Trimming left V 3 bases short and J 7 bases short, with 12 bases between. The CDR3 nucleotides are TGTGCCAGCAGTGAGGTGGGCGGCAGTGAAGCTTTCTTT. Protein sequence: CASSEVGGSEAFF.

This chain connects TRBV6-6 to TRBJ2-1; no definite D call. V lost 2 bases, J lost 6 bases, and 8 bases lay in between. The germline V gene has CDR1 MNHNY and CDR2 SVGAGI (reference sequence). The CDR3 extends over 13 amino acids. CDR3 sequence: CASSYVQSNEQFF. The CDR3 DNA follows: TGTGCCAGCAGTTACGTACAGAGCAATGAGCAGTTCTTC.

The chain is built from TRBV5-1 and TRBJ1-3; D not resolved. Germline V lookup: CDR1 SGHRS, CDR2 YFSETQ. V lost 4 bases and J lost 2, with 7 bases in between. This CDR3 has 13 residues. Here the CDR3 reads CASSETTGNTIYF. The CDR3 DNA reads TGCGCCAGCAGCGAAACCACTGGAAACACCATATATTTT.

This chain links TRBV11-2 with TRBJ2-1; D remains unclear. Trimming took 2 bases from V and 6 from J, leaving 8 bases between them. Germline CDR1 SGHAT, CDR2 FQNNGV. The CDR3 loop spans 13 amino acids. The DNA of the CDR3 is TGTGCCAGCAGCTTAACAAGTATCAATGAGCAGTTCTTC. Translated: CASSLTSINEQFF. Combining the CDR3 with reference TRBV11-2 and TRBJ2-1 gives the whole variable domain EAGVAQSPRYKIIEKRQSVAFWCNPISGHATLYWYQQILGQGPKLLIQFQNNGVVDDSQLPKDRFSAERLKGVDSTLKIQPAKLEDSAVYLCASSLTSINEQFFGPGTRLTVL.

This clone was seen only once. The genes are TRBV5-1 and TRBJ2-1; TRBD2 agrees at 14 bases. The germline CDR1 and CDR2 sequences are SGHRS and YFSETQ. CDR3 length equals 17 residues. V lost 1 base to trimming and J lost 8 bases; unmatched junction nucleotides: 8. Written as DNA, the CDR3 is TGCGCCAGCAGCTTGAGGACTAGCGGGGGGTTGAGGGATGAGCAGTTCTTC. It translates to CASSLRTSGGLRDEQFF. The full variable domain, completed using reference TRBV5-1 and TRBJ2-1, is KAGVTQTPRYLIKTRGQQVTLSCSPISGHRSVSWYQQTPGQGLQFLFEYFSETQRNKGNFPGRFSGRQFSNSRSEMNVSTLELGDSALYLCASSLRTSGGLRDEQFFGPGTRLTVL.

The chain links TRBV7-9 to TRBJ1-4; 7 nucleotides agree with TRBD1. Germline V lookup: CDR1 SEHNR, CDR2 FQNEAQ (reference sequence). V gave up 5 bases and J gave up 6 bases; unmatched junction bases: 3. This CDR3 has 13 amino acids. The CDR3, as DNA: TGTGCCAGCAGCCCGGGACAGTATGAAAAACTGTTTTTT. Protein product: CASSPGQYEKLFF.

The gene calls are TRBV25-1 and TRBJ1-2, with D perhaps matching TRBD1 (5 bases). From germline, CDR1 is MGHDK and CDR2 SYGVNS. There are 15 residues in the CDR3. Trimming cost V 2 bases and J 2 bases, with 12 bases left between them. CDR3: CASSEMIEGNYGYTF. DNA for the CDR3: TGTGCCAGCAGTGAAATGATCGAGGGGAACTATGGCTACACCTTC.